The TCR beta chain under discussion was sequenced for a study of TIL therapy for anti-PD-1-resistant metastatic lung cancer. CDR3 length equals 14 residues. V dropped 5 bases and J dropped 6 bases, with 16 bases sitting between them. Germline V lookup: CDR1 MDHEN, CDR2 SYDVKM. The immunoSEQ assay was v3. Here immunoSEQ multiplex PCR was the method, and the copy in TCRdb shows in-frame clones only, minus some. This repertoire shows about 36,000 clones, 70% to 75% found once; its top ten account for approximately 5.3%. The time point: pre-treatment sample, taken before nivolumab and TIL therapy. This clonotype was obtained from a person aged 25 to 85 with non-small cell lung cancer. The material was blood, obtained at baseline. The chain carries TRBV28 and TRBJ1-1, with D possibly TRBD1 on 5 matching bases. In DNA, the CDR3 is TGTGCCAGCAGTCTGGAGTTGGACATCGCTGAAGCTTTCTTT. This sequence encodes CASSLELDIAEAFF.